Following are 24 T cell receptor beta chains from one sample sequenced in a study of blood T cell repertoires in COVID-19. Here immunoSEQ multiplex PCR was the method, and the copy in TCRdb shows in-frame clones only, minus some. The table has fewer than 400,000 clones, around 85% seen once; the top ten hold over 1.5%. Sequencing was performed on PBMCs or T cells enriched from blood (not recorded which). The receptor set was obtained from a woman aged 30 to 39 who had been exposed to COVID-19.

The V call is TRBV30, the J call TRBJ1-1; D perhaps matches TRBD1 (5 bases). Trimming pared 5 bases from V and 5 bases from J, leaving 6 bases between. Per the germline V gene, CDR1 is GTSNPN and CDR2 is SVGIG (reference sequence). This CDR3 has 10 amino acids. The CDR3 is CAWRQTEAFF. In nucleotides, the CDR3 is TGTGCCTGGCGACAGACTGAAGCTTTCTTT.

This clone was observed a single time. J is TRBJ2-7 and V is TRBV11-3; D gene ambiguous. Germline-derived CDR1 and CDR2 are SGHNT and YENEEA. The CDR3 has 13 amino acids. V lost 1 base, J lost 2 bases, and 6 bases lay in between. The CDR3 nucleotides are TGTGCCAGCAGCTTAGGCAGTGCCTACGAGCAGTACTTC. As protein: CASSLGSAYEQYF.

This chain connects TRBV28 to TRBJ1-3; the D gene is possibly TRBD1 (5 bases). The V gene's germline CDR1 is MDHEN and CDR2 SYDVKM. The V end was cut by 6 bases, the J end by 0 bases, with 9 bases between. The CDR3 covers 14 residues. The CDR3 coding sequence is TGTGCCAGCAGGTCAGGGCTCTCTGGAAACACCATATATTTT. Translation: CASRSGLSGNTIYF.

J is TRBJ2-3 and V is TRBV10-3; 9 bases are shared with TRBD2. Germline lookup yields CDR1 ENHRY and CDR2 SYGVKD. CDR3 length: 16 amino acids. V trimming: 0 bases; J trimming: 2 bases; junction bases outside the gene matches: 3. The CDR3 DNA follows: TGTGCCATCAGTGAGTCAAGCGGGGGGTACACAGATACGCAGTATTTT. This encodes CAISESSGGYTDTQYF.

This chain joins TRBV19 and TRBJ2-3; 8 nucleotides line up with TRBD2. Trimming removed 8 bases from V and 1 base from J; junction bases left unmatched: 5. CDR1 is LNHDA and CDR2 is SQIVND in the germline V gene (reference sequence). This CDR3 has 14 amino acids. The CDR3 here is CASGAGGRTDTQYF. The CDR3 nucleotides read TGTGCCAGTGGTGCGGGAGGCCGCACAGATACGCAGTATTTT.

The chain recombines TRBV6-5 with TRBJ2-2, with no clear D. Between the trimmed V and J ends, which lost 4 bases and 7 bases, there was a span of 7 bases. The germline CDR1 and CDR2 sequences are MNHEY and SVGAGI. The CDR3 is made up of 12 amino acids. As DNA, the CDR3 is TGTGCCAGCAGTTTGAGAGGCGGGGAGCTGTTTTTT. Its translation: CASSLRGGELFF.

This chain connects TRBV7-9 to TRBJ2-1, with a weak D call TRBD2 (6 bases). Germline assignment: CDR1 SEHNR and CDR2 FQNEAQ (reference sequence). CDR3 length: 13 residues. Trimming stripped 7 bases from V and 0 bases from J, with 7 bases between. The CDR3 bases are TGTGCCAGCAAGGAGGGCTCCTACAATGAGCAGTTCTTC. It is translated as CASKEGSYNEQFF.

CDR3 DNA sequence: TGTGCCAGTAGTACCCCTACAGGGGGCGTATCCGGGGAGCTGTTTTTT. It translates to CASSTPTGGVSGELFF. The chain couples TRBV19 to TRBJ2-2; 9 bases fit TRBD1. V lost 4 bases and J lost 6; bases outside the gene matches: 9. Germline lookup yields CDR1 LNHDA and CDR2 SQIVND (reference sequence). This CDR3 has 16 residues.

This chain connects TRBV19 to TRBJ1-2, with D hard to call. The germline V gene has CDR1 LNHDA and CDR2 SQIVND (reference sequence). CDR3 size: 13 residues. Trimming took 5 bases from V and 3 from J, leaving 10 bases between them. CDR3 amino acids: CASSLQVDYGYTF. The CDR3 DNA follows: TGTGCCAGTAGTTTGCAGGTGGACTATGGCTACACCTTC.

The J gene is TRBJ2-5, the V gene TRBV6-4; unclear D gene. CDR3 length: 15 amino acids. Germline loops: CDR1 MRHNA, CDR2 SNTAGT. V lost 6 bases and J lost 0, with 14 bases in between. The CDR3 DNA reads TGTGCCAGCAGACCAATCGACCGGGACCAAGAGACCCAGTACTTC. It specifies CASRPIDRDQETQYF.

The V and J genes are TRBV3-1 (or the pseudogene TRBV3-2) and TRBJ2-2; a weak D match, TRBD2 (6 bases). The CDR3 sequence is 16 residues long. Trimming removed 4 bases from V and 1 base from J, with 13 bases in between. The germline V gene has CDR1 LGHDT and CDR2 YNNKEL (reference sequence). The CDR3 here is CASSRRAGLNTGELFF. CDR3 in DNA: TGTGCCAGCAGCCGGAGGGCGGGACTGAACACCGGGGAGCTGTTTTTT.

The chain links TRBV20-1 to TRBJ2-2; D unresolved. Trimming stripped 6 bases from V and 6 bases from J, with 8 bases between. CDR1 DFQATT and CDR2 SNEGSKA come from the germline V gene (reference sequence). The CDR3 has 11 amino acids. The CDR3 loop reads CSAPGAGELFF. CDR3 DNA sequence: TGCAGTGCCCCCGGAGCCGGGGAGCTGTTTTTT.

V gene TRBV2 combines with J gene TRBJ2-5; 15 nucleotides match TRBD2. The V gene's germline CDR1 is SNHLY and CDR2 FYNNEI. CDR3 length equals 15 residues. J was trimmed by 2 bases and V by 11 bases; bases with no gene match: 6. DNA of the CDR3: TGTGCCGTCGGGACTAGCGGGGGGTGGCAAGAGACCCAGTACTTC. This gives the protein CAVGTSGGWQETQYF.

The rearrangement uses TRBV19 and TRBJ1-1, with TRBD1 as a possible D gene (5 bases). Trimming shortened V by 8 bases and J by 1 base, and 11 bases separated the two germline ends. The V gene's germline CDR1 is LNHDA and CDR2 SQIVND (reference sequence). The CDR3 runs 13 residues. CDR3 in DNA: TGTGCCAGTCGACACAGGCCGAACACTGAAGCTTTCTTT. It translates to CASRHRPNTEAFF.

The rearrangement links TRBV19 to TRBJ2-2; a possible D gene is TRBD1 (6 bases). Deletions cut 3 bases from V and 3 bases from J, with 8 bases between. This CDR3 spans 14 amino acids. Germline CDR1 LNHDA, CDR2 SQIVND (reference sequence). The CDR3 here is CASSITGYTGELFF. In DNA, the CDR3 is TGTGCCAGTAGTATCACAGGGTACACCGGGGAGCTGTTTTTT.

J is TRBJ2-5 and V is TRBV2; 13 nucleotides line up with TRBD2. The germline V gene encodes CDR1 SNHLY and CDR2 FYNNEI. J lost 5 bases, V lost 11 bases, and 5 bases had no gene match. The length of the CDR3 is 13 residues. CDR3 DNA: TGTGCCGGACTAGCGGGAGATTCGGAGACCCAGTACTTC. This codes for CAGLAGDSETQYF.

The rearrangement links TRBV10-1 to TRBJ1-2; D possibly corresponds to TRBD1 (6 bases). Trimming left V 4 bases short and J 2 bases short, with 11 bases between. The CDR3 consists of 14 residues. Germline CDR1 is WNHNN and CDR2 is SYGVQD (reference sequence). CDR3 region: CASSGGQQNYGYTF. The CDR3 bases are TGCGCCAGCAGTGGCGGACAGCAAAACTATGGCTACACCTTC.

The V gene is TRBV5-8, the J gene TRBJ2-6; tentative D call: TRBD1 (6 bases). Germline values: CDR1 SGHTS, CDR2 YDEGEE. CDR3 length: 16 residues. The V gene lost 2 bases and the J gene lost 6 bases, with 15 bases spanning the gap. CDR3 residues: CASSLFRTAVANVLTF. The CDR3 nucleotides are TGTGCCAGCAGCTTATTTAGGACAGCTGTGGCCAACGTCCTGACTTTC.

The chain links TRBV27 to TRBJ2-1; no clear D. V lost 4 bases and J 9 bases, leaving 13 bases between the germline ends. The CDR3 sequence is 13 residues long. Germline-derived CDR1 and CDR2 are MNHEY and SMNVEV (reference sequence). In DNA, the CDR3 is TGTGCCAGCAGTTCCCATAGTTCCGGTGAGCAGTTCTTC. As protein: CASSSHSSGEQFF.

The gene calls are TRBV16 and TRBJ1-1; D might be TRBD1 (6 bases). V lost 0 bases and J lost 0, with 11 bases in between. Germline assignment: CDR1 KGHSY and CDR2 FQNENV. The CDR3 has 16 residues. CDR3 sequence: CASSQSEAGVNTEAFF. Written as DNA, the CDR3 is TGTGCCAGCAGCCAATCAGAGGCAGGGGTGAACACTGAAGCTTTCTTT.

This clone was seen only a few times. The rearrangement joins TRBV27 to TRBJ2-5, with 7 bases fitting TRBD1. V gave up 2 bases and J gave up 2 bases; unmatched junction bases: 5. Germline V CDR1 and CDR2: MNHEY, SMNVEV (reference sequence). This CDR3 is 15 amino acids long. The CDR3 loop is CASSLEQGNQETQYF. The CDR3, as DNA: TGTGCCAGCAGTTTAGAACAGGGGAATCAAGAGACCCAGTACTTC.

V is TRBV20-1 and J is TRBJ2-3; TRBD2 might be the D (6 bases). The CDR3 contains 15 residues. Germline-derived CDR1 and CDR2 are DFQATT and SNEGSKA (reference sequence). V was pared by 3 bases and J by 2 bases, with 15 bases between. CDR3 loop: CSASPQSGYTDTQYF. CDR3 nucleotides: TGCAGTGCTAGTCCCCAAAGCGGGTACACAGATACGCAGTATTTT.

The table lists this clone with a few counts. The DNA for the CDR3 is TGTGCCAGCAGCTTTACTAGGGAGGTGGATGAAAAACTGTTTTTT. It encodes CASSFTREVDEKLFF. The genes are TRBV7-9 and TRBJ1-4; D is unclear. Trimming shortened V by 3 bases and J by 6 bases, and 14 bases separated the two germline ends. The CDR3 is made up of 15 amino acids. The germline CDR1 and CDR2 sequences are SEHNR and FQNEAQ (reference sequence). The variable domain in full, completed from reference TRBV7-9 and TRBJ1-4, reads DTGVSQNPRHKITKRGQNVTFRCDPISEHNRLYWYRQTLGQGPEFLTYFQNEAQLEKSRLLSDRFSAERPKGSFSTLEIQRTEQGDSAMYLCASSFTREVDEKLFFGSGTQLSVL.

The chain uses TRBV5-1 and TRBJ2-1; TRBD2 agrees at 13 bases. Germline lookup yields CDR1 SGHRS and CDR2 YFSETQ. CDR3 size: 16 residues. With 4 bases clipped from V and 9 bases from J, the junction kept 10 bases outside the gene matches. The CDR3 nucleotides read TGCGCCAGCAGCGTAGGGACTAGCGGGATTCCAGGTGAGCAGTTCTTC. It codes for CASSVGTSGIPGEQFF.